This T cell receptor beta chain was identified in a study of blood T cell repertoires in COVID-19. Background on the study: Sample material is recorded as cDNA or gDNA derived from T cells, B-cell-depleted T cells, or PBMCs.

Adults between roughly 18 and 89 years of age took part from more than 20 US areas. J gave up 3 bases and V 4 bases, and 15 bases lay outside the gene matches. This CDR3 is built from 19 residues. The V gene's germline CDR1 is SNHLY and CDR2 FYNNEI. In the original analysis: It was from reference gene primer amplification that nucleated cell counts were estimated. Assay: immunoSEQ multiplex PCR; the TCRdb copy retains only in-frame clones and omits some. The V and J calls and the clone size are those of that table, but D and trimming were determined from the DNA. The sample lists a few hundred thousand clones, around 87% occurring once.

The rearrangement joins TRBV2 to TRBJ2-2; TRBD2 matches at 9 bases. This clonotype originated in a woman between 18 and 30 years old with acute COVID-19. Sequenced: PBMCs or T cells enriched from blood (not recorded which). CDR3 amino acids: CASSVGHSGSARDTGELFF. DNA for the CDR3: TGTGCCAGCAGTGTCGGCCATAGCGGGAGCGCTCGAGACACCGGGGAGCTGTTTTTT.